The 3 T cell receptor beta chains below all came from one sample that was sequenced in a study of technical replicates of blood from several donors. Clones were read by immunoSEQ multiplex PCR, and TCRdb kept only the in-frame ones, dropping some. The sample holds 15,000 to 19,000 clones, over 75% seen once. The sequenced sample consisted of PBMCs. The source of these receptors is a human donor in good health.

This chain joins TRBV28 and TRBJ1-3; 9 nucleotides match TRBD1. Germline V gives CDR1 MDHEN, CDR2 SYDVKM. This CDR3 is built from 14 residues. V lost 5 bases and J lost 7; bases outside the gene matches: 6. The CDR3 region is CASSGQGMINTIYF. The CDR3 nucleotides read TGTGCCAGCAGTGGACAGGGGATGATCAACACCATATATTTT.

The chain carries TRBV9 and TRBJ2-2; D gene uncertain. The ends were cut back, 1 base at V and 6 bases at J, with 10 bases in the middle. CDR1 is SGDLS, CDR2 YYNGEE, per germline. CDR3 size: 14 residues. CDR3 protein: CASSVTTSSGELFF. In nucleotides, the CDR3 is TGTGCCAGCAGCGTAACGACATCTTCCGGGGAGCTGTTTTTT.

The rearrangement links TRBV2 to TRBJ2-3, with TRBD2 as a possible D gene (6 bases). CDR1 is SNHLY and CDR2 is FYNNEI in the germline V gene. The CDR3 sequence is 17 residues long. The V end was cut by 6 bases, the J end by 2 bases, with 21 bases between. The CDR3 protein is CASRATPRAGNTDTQYF. DNA for the CDR3: TGTGCCAGCAGAGCAACCCCCCGAGCGGGCAACACAGATACGCAGTATTTT.